This TCR beta chain was obtained from a study of blood T cell repertoires in COVID-19. Profiled with immunoSEQ multiplex PCR; TCRdb holds only in-frame clones, not every one. The table has approximately 200,000 clones, 70% to 90% seen once. CDR1 and CDR2 (germline): MNHEY, SMNVEV (reference sequence). V was cut by 3 bases and J by 7 bases, with 12 bases left in between. The CDR3 totals 13 residues. Sequenced: PBMCs or T cells enriched from blood (not recorded which). The chain links TRBV27 to TRBJ1-2; D perhaps matches TRBD1 (5 bases). The clonotype originates from a man aged 25 to 40 who had recovered from COVID-19. CDR3 sequence reads: CASSFGARGGYTF. DNA of the CDR3: TGTGCCAGCAGTTTTGGGGCAAGAGGTGGCTACACCTTC.